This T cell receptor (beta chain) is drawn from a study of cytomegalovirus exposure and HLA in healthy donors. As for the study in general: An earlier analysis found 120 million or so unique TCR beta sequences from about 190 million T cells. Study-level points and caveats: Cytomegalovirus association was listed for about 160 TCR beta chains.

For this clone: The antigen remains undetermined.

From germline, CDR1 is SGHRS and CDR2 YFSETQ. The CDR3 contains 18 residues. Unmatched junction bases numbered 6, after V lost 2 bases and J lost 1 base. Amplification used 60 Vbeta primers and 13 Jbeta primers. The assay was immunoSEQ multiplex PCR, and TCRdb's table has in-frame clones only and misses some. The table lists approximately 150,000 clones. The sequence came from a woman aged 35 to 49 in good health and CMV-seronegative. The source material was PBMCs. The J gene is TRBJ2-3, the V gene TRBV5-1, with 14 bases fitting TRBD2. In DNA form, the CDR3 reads TGCGCCAGCAGCTTTTCGACTAGCGGGGGGGGAGGCACAGATACGCAGTATTTT. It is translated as CASSFSTSGGGGTDTQYF.